In its sample, the clone carrying this T cell receptor (beta chain) was seen many times. The data are from a study of neurological immune-mediated disorders. The cDNA was synthesized by 5'RACE incorporating 10-nucleotide random UMIs. TCRdb reprocessed the 5' RACE reads via MiXCR and lists one record per CDR3 protein. The sample contains approximately 85,000 distinct CDR3 sequences, 13% of which appear only once. V was shortened by 3 bases and J by 8 bases, with 10 bases between the two germline ends. Germline CDR1 and CDR2: SGHVS and FQNEAQ. The CDR3 is made up of 13 amino acids. Specified time point: longitudinal time-point 2.

The TCR comes from a female donor with HTLV-1-associated myelopathy (HAM/TSP). The V call is TRBV7-8, the J call TRBJ2-2; D is uncertain. Input material: PBMCs. CDR3 in amino acids: CASSFRASGELFF. Written as DNA, the CDR3 is TGTGCCAGCAGCTTCCGGGCATCGGGGGAGCTGTTTTTT.